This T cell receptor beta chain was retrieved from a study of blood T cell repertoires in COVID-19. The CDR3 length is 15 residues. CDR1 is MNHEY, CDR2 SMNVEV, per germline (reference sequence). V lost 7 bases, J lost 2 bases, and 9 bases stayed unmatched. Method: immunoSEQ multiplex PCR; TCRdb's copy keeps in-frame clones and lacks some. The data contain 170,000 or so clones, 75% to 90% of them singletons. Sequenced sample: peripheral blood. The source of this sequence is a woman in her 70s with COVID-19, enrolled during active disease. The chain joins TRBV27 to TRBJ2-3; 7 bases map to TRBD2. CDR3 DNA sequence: TGTGCCAGCATCCCCACGGGACTACTCACAGATACGCAGTATTTT. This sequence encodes CASIPTGLLTDTQYF.